This TCR beta chain emerged from a study of radiotherapy plus CTLA-4 blockade in lung cancer. Clones were read by immunoSEQ multiplex PCR, and TCRdb kept only the in-frame ones, dropping some. The sample comprises 65,000 to 90,000 clones, more than 75% of which are singletons, and roughly 0.95% rests with the top ten. Study-level results: TCR clones originating in tumors grew in number in blood after radiotherapy plus ipilimumab.

On this clone itself: Antigen unknown.

The CDR3 is made up of 13 amino acids. Germline CDR1 reads ENHRY; CDR2 reads SYGVKD. Trimming took off 7 bases at V and 4 bases at J, with 11 bases between the two ends. The chain carries TRBV10-3 and TRBJ1-5; D is undetermined. The sample consisted of peripheral blood, taken from a patient treated with radiotherapy plus ipilimumab. This receptor was identified in a human donor with non-small cell lung cancer who had stable disease on radiotherapy plus ipilimumab. The CDR3 DNA reads as TGTGCCATCAACGGGGTTTGGAATCAGCCCCAGCATTTT. The encoded protein is CAINGVWNQPQHF.